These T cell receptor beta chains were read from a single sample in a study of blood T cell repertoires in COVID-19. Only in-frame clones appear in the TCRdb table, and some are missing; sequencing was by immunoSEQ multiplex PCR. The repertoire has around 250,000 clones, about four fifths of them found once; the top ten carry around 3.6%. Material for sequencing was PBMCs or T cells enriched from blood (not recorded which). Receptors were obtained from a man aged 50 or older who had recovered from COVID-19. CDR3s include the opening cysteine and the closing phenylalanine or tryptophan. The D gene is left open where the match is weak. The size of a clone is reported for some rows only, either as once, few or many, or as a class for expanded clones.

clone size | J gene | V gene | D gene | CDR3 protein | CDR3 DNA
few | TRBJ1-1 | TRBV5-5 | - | CASSFRQVVTEAFF | TGTGCCAGCAGCTTCAGACAGGTTGTCACTGAAGCTTTCTTT
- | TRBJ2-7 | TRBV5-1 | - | CASSFVAAQDEQYF | TGCGCCAGCAGCTTCGTAGCGGCCCAGGACGAGCAGTACTTC
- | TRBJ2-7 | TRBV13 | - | CASSPGGITREQYF | TGTGCCAGCAGCCCTGGGGGGATCACGAGAGAGCAGTACTTC
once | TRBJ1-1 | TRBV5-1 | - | CASSWDGGGTEAFF | TGCGCCAGCAGCTGGGACGGGGGTGGAACTGAAGCTTTCTTT
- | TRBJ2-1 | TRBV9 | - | CASSDRVGPSSEQFF | TGTGCCAGCAGCGACCGAGTTGGGCCAAGCAGTGAGCAGTTCTTC
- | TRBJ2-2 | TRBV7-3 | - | CASSPMGATGELFF | TGTGCCAGCAGTCCAATGGGGGCGACCGGGGAGCTGTTTTTT
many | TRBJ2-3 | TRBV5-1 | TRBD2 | CASSLAAGGGGTDTQYF | TGCGCCAGCAGCTTGGCGGCGGGGGGAGGGGGCACAGATACGCAGTATTTT
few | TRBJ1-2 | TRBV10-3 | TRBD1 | CAISAGGTANYGYTF | TGTGCCATCAGTGCAGGGGGCACAGCTAACTATGGCTACACCTTC
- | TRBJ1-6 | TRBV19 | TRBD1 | CASSMGQRFNSPLHF | TGTGCCAGTAGTATGGGACAGCGGTTTAATTCACCCCTCCACTTT
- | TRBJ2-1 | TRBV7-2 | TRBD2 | CASSASSGDGSEQFF | TGTGCCAGCAGCGCCTCTAGCGGGGATGGCAGTGAGCAGTTCTTC
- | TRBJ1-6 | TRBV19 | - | CASSTLADSPLHF | TGTGCCAGTAGTACCCTCGCGGATTCACCCCTCCACTTT
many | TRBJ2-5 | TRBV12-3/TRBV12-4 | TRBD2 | CASRSGGQGTQYF | TGTGCCAGCAGGTCGGGGGGGCAAGGGACCCAGTACTTC
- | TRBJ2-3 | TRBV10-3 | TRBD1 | CAITTGGADTQYF | TGTGCCATCACGACAGGGGGCGCGGATACGCAGTATTTT
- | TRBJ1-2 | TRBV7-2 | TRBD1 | CASSLAHRGMEGYTF | TGTGCCAGCAGCTTAGCTCACAGGGGGATGGAGGGCTACACCTTC
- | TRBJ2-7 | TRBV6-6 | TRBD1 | CASIQGATSSYEQYF | TGTGCCAGCATCCAGGGGGCTACCAGCTCCTACGAGCAGTACTTC
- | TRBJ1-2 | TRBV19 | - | CASKMSGTYGYTF | TGTGCCAGTAAAATGTCGGGAACCTATGGCTACACCTTC
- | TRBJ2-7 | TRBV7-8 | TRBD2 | CASSSLRRAGEEYF | TGTGCCAGCAGCTCGTTACGCCGGGCGGGAGAGGAGTACTTC
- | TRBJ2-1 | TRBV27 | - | CASSPPAGTYNEQFF | TGTGCCAGCAGTCCGCCAGCGGGTACCTACAATGAGCAGTTCTTC
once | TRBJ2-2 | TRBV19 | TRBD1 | CASTVQGSLNTGELFF | TGTGCCAGTACTGTACAGGGGTCCCTTAACACCGGGGAGCTGTTTTTT
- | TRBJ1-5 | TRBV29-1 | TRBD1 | CSVGTGIDQPQHF | TGCAGCGTTGGGACAGGGATTGATCAGCCCCAGCATTTT
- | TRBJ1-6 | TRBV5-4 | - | CASSFGRGVNSPLHF | TGTGCCAGCAGCTTTGGCCGGGGGGTAAATTCACCCCTCCACTTT
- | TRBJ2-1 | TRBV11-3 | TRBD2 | CASSLVSGSGTYNEQFF | TGTGCCAGCAGCTTAGTCTCGGGTAGCGGGACCTACAATGAGCAGTTCTTC
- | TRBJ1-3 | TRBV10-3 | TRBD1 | CAITQGQGSRNTIYF | TGTGCCATCACCCAGGGACAGGGCTCCAGAAACACCATATATTTT
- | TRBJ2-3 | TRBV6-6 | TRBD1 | CASSPDRGMGSGLDLILYF | TGTGCCAGCAGTCCGGACAGGGGGATGGGAAGTGGATTGGATTTAATTCTGTATTTT
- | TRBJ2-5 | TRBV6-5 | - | CASRTAGLFSGAQYF | TGTGCCAGCAGAACCGCGGGACTGTTTTCGGGGGCCCAGTACTTC
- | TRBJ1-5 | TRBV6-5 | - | CAAKGRAGQPQHF | TGTGCCGCAAAAGGGAGGGCGGGTCAGCCCCAGCATTTT
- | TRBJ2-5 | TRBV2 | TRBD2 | CASTPSLAGGQGTQYF | TGTGCCAGCACCCCCAGTCTAGCGGGGGGCCAAGGGACCCAGTACTTC
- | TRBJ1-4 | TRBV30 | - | CAWGPEQGRLGKLFF | TGTGCCTGGGGTCCCGAACAGGGACGTTTAGGGAAACTGTTTTTT
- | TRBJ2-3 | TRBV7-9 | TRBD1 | CATPTGGVTDTQYF | TGTGCCACCCCGACAGGGGGGGTCACAGATACGCAGTATTTT
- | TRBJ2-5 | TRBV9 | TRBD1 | CASSVGSSGGSRNTETQYF | TGTGCCAGCAGCGTCGGGAGCTCAGGGGGCTCGCGAAACACAGAGACCCAGTACTTC
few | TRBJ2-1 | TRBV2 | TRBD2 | CASTTGGRRNEQFF | TGTGCCAGCACGACGGGCGGGAGGAGGAATGAGCAGTTCTTC
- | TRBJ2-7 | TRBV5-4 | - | CASNPTGTGEQYF | TGTGCCAGCAACCCGACAGGAACAGGCGAGCAGTACTTC
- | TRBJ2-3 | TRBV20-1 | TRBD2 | CSASPGTSAADTQYF | TGCAGTGCTAGTCCCGGGACTAGCGCGGCAGATACGCAGTATTTT
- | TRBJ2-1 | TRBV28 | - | CASRPGAGQAKPQSSYNEQFF | TGTGCCAGCAGGCCGGGGGCCGGACAGGCCAAGCCTCAAAGCTCCTACAATGAGCAGTTCTTC
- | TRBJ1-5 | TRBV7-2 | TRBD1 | CASSPFTGVVNNQPQHF | TGTGCCAGCAGCCCCTTCACAGGGGTTGTTAACAATCAGCCCCAGCATTTT
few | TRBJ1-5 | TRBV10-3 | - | CAISDREQGDRGNQPQHF | TGTGCCATCAGTGACCGAGAACAGGGAGATAGGGGCAATCAGCCCCAGCATTTT
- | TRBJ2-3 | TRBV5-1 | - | CASSSGRGWTDTQYF | TGCGCCAGCAGCTCCGGTAGAGGTTGGACAGATACGCAGTATTTT
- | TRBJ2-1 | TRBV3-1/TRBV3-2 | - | CASSQDHGGVYNEQFF | TGTGCCAGCAGCCAAGATCATGGGGGCGTCTACAATGAGCAGTTCTTC
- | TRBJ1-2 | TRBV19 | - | CASSRQGINYGYTF | TGTGCCAGTAGTCGTCAGGGAATTAACTATGGCTACACCTTC
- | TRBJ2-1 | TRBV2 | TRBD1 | CASPQGALNEQFF | TGTGCCAGCCCACAGGGGGCTCTGAATGAGCAGTTCTTC
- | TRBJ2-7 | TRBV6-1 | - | CASSESRQAITYEQYF | TGTGCCAGCAGTGAATCTCGACAGGCTATCACCTACGAGCAGTACTTC